This TCR beta chain was obtained from a study of CD8+CD57+ T cells in acquired aplastic anemia. The template for TCR beta VDJ and CDR3 sequence profiling was genomic DNA. In TCRdb, the reads were re-called with MiXCR into one record per CDR3 protein. The table has a few hundred thousand distinct CDR3 sequences, almost 50% seen once; the top ten hold about 20%. The sequenced patients had an expansion of CD8+CD57+ cells seen by flow cytometry. The V gene's germline CDR1 is DFQATT and CDR2 SNEGSKA (reference sequence). The CDR3 totals 13 residues. V was trimmed by 5 bases and J by 4 bases, leaving 14 bases between them.

The source is a human donor with aplastic anemia. The chain employs TRBV20-1 and TRBJ1-1; a possible D gene is TRBD1 (5 bases). Sequenced input: sorted CD4+, CD8+, or CD8+CD57+ T cells (not recorded which) from PBMCs. CDR3 in amino acids: CSAADPGGTEAFF. In DNA form, the CDR3 reads TGCAGTGCTGCGGACCCTGGGGGCACTGAAGCTTTCTTT.